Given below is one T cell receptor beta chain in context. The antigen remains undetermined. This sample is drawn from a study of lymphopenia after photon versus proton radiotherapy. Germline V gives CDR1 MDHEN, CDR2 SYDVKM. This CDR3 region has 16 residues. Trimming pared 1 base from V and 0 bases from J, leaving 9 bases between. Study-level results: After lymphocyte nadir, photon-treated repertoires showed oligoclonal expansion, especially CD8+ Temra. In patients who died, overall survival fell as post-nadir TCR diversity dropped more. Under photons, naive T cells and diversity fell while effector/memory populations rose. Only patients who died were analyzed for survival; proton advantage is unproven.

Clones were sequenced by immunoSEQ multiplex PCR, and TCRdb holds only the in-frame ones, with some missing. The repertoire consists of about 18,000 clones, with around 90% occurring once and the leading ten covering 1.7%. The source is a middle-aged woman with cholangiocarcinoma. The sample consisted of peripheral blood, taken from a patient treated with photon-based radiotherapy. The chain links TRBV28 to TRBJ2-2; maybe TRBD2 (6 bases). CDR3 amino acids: CASSLYGGANTGELFF. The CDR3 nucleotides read TGTGCCAGCAGTTTATATGGCGGGGCGAACACCGGGGAGCTGTTTTTT.